This passage covers 26 T cell receptor beta chains from one sample sequenced in a study of post-analysis software for immune sequencing data (dated by TCRdb to between 2015 and 2017). On the study overall, not on this receptor specifically: Patients showed significantly higher frequencies than controls for about 5 TRBV segments, among them TRBV5-6, TRBV5-1 and TRBV20-1.

No antigen has been identified for these receptors. The receptor library was made with PCR. TCRdb shows the sequencer as Illumina HiSeq 2500. To reduce PCR and sequencing biases, unique molecular identifiers were built into the TCR beta cDNA libraries. The raw public reads went through TCRdb reprocessing: fastp at Q25, MiXCR clone calling, in-frame beta chains kept. Each CDR3 protein gets just one entry, which takes the most common genes and DNA from the rows behind it. This sample lists 650,000 to 900,000 distinct CDR3 sequences; around 46% were detected once. Of the sample, 4.9% is held by the ten largest clones. The sequencing input was blood. The origin of the receptors is a girl aged 5-17 years with multiple sclerosis.

This clonotype has only a few counts. The CDR3 bases are TGCAGTGCGTACAGGGTACGCGAGCAGTTCTTC. Encoded protein: CSAYRVREQFF. The chain is built from TRBV20-1 and TRBJ2-1; D possibly corresponds to TRBD1 (6 bases). Trimming removed 6 bases at V and 10 bases at J, with 13 bases between. The CDR3 consists of 11 residues. From germline, CDR1 is DFQATT and CDR2 SNEGSKA (reference sequence).

The CDR3 spells CASSAAGGGNYGYTF. CDR3 sequence (DNA): TGCGCCAGCAGCGCGGCGGGGGGAGGTAACTATGGCTACACCTTC. The V gene is TRBV5-1, the J gene TRBJ1-2, with D perhaps matching TRBD1 (5 bases). The CDR3 totals 15 residues. Germline CDR1 is SGHRS and CDR2 is YFSETQ. Trimming took off 4 bases at V and 1 base at J, with 14 bases between the two ends.

The chain links TRBV12-3 or TRBV12-4 to TRBJ2-2, with D perhaps TRBD2 (5 bases). The CDR3 has 16 amino acids. With 2 bases removed from V and 1 base from J, the gap between germline ends came to 11 bases. In nucleotides, the CDR3 is TGTGCCAGCAGTTTACTCGGACTCGAGAACACCGGGGAGCTGTTTTTT. It yields the protein CASSLLGLENTGELFF.

A few counts support this clonotype. V usage is TRBV10-3 and J usage is TRBJ2-1; the D is unclear. Germline V gene lookup returns CDR1 ENHRY and CDR2 SYGVKD. The ends were cut back, 3 bases at V and 3 bases at J, with 6 bases in the middle. This CDR3 contains 13 residues. The CDR3 sequence is CAISDRIYNEQFF. In DNA, the CDR3 is TGTGCCATCAGTGACAGGATCTACAATGAGCAGTTCTTC.

This clonotype was seen more than once but under ten times. This chain's CDR3 is CASSLGVPRGGIYGYTF. The DNA of the CDR3 is TGCGCCAGCAGCTTGGGTGTTCCCCGTGGCGGGATCTATGGCTACACCTTC. The chain is built from TRBV5-1 and TRBJ1-2; D is uncertain. The CDR3 length is 17 residues. Germline CDR1 reads SGHRS; CDR2 reads YFSETQ. V lost 0 bases to trimming and J lost 4 bases, with 19 bases between them.

There are a few counts of this clonotype. V and J are TRBV20-1 and TRBJ2-7; 9 bases agree with TRBD2. The J call may be incorrect, as the DNA end agrees better with TRBJ2-5. CDR3 length equals 12 residues. Germline CDR1 reads DFQATT; CDR2 reads SNEGSKA (reference sequence). CDR3 sequence (DNA): TGCAGTGCTAGTAGCGGGAGCGAGACCCAGTACTTC. Encoded protein: CSASSGSETQYF.

The CDR3 reads CASSSSLFRGWQETQYF. CDR3 nucleotide sequence: TGTGCCAGCAGCTCCTCTCTTTTCAGGGGGTGGCAAGAGACCCAGTACTTC. This chain uses TRBV7-3 with TRBJ2-7, with 7 bases identical to TRBD1. The J call could be wrong; TRBJ2-5 is a better fit for the DNA end. Germline V gene sequence: CDR1 SGHTA, CDR2 FQGTGA. This CDR3 comprises 17 residues.

There are a few counts of this clonotype. This chain joins TRBV7-6 and TRBJ2-7, with 7 bases that match TRBD1. This CDR3 is built from 14 residues. Germline trimming cut 5 bases from V and 2 bases from J; bases unmatched to any gene: 6. CDR1 is SGHVS, CDR2 FNYEAQ, per germline. CDR3 in amino acids: CASSLWTGAYEQYF. The DNA for the CDR3 is TGTGCCAGCAGCCTCTGGACAGGAGCCTACGAGCAGTACTTC. The full variable domain, with the rest looked up from reference TRBV7-6 and TRBJ2-7, is GAGVSQSPRYKVTKRGQDVALRCDPISGHVSLYWYRQALGQGPEFLTYFNYEAQQDKSGLPNDRFSAERPEGSISTLTIQRTEQRDSAMYRCASSLWTGAYEQYFGPGTRLTVT.

The chain carries TRBV6-5 and TRBJ2-5, with 12 bases aligning to TRBD2. Unmatched junction bases numbered 8, after V lost 7 bases and J lost 5 bases. The CDR3 is made up of 15 amino acids. Looked up from germline, CDR1 is MNHEY and CDR2 is SVGAGI. In DNA, the CDR3 is TGTGCCAGCACCTTACTAGCGGGAGGTGCTGAGACCCAGTACTTC. Amino acids: CASTLLAGGAETQYF.

The chain uses TRBV7-2 and TRBJ1-6; 11 positions agree with TRBD1. V shed 5 bases and J 10 bases; nucleotides not matched to a gene: 4. From germline, CDR1 is SGHTA and CDR2 FQGNSA. The CDR3 sequence is 14 residues long. The CDR3 reads CASSRGQGESPLHF. CDR3 bases: TGTGCCAGCAGCCGGGGACAGGGGGAGTCACCCCTCCACTTT.

The J gene is TRBJ2-1, the V gene TRBV4-3; D not certain. Germline V lookup: CDR1 LGHNA, CDR2 YSLEER. The CDR3 covers 14 residues. V was pared by 1 base and J by 8 bases, with 12 bases between. The CDR3 nucleotides read TGCGCCAGCAGCCAAGCTGGCGTTCAGGATGAGCAGTTCTTC. Its protein is CASSQAGVQDEQFF.

The chain joins TRBV12-3 or TRBV12-4 to TRBJ2-3; TRBD1 agrees at 7 bases. Unmatched junction bases numbered 12, after V lost 8 bases and J lost 4 bases. This CDR3 region has 15 residues. The CDR3 DNA is TGTGCCAGCCGCCCAGCGTACAGGGGACCAGATACGCAGTATTTT. This sequence encodes CASRPAYRGPDTQYF.

The rearrangement links TRBV11-2 to TRBJ2-5; the D gene is possibly TRBD1 (6 bases). The J call is uncertain, as TRBJ2-7 better fits the DNA end. CDR3 length equals 12 residues. Germline lookup yields CDR1 SGHAT and CDR2 FQNNGV. This CDR3 reads CASSPGVTEQYF. CDR3 bases: TGTGCCAGCAGCCCAGGGGTGACCGAGCAGTACTTC.

This clonotype was counted between two and nine times. In DNA form, the CDR3 reads TGTGCCAGCAGCACCCCCCGTCGGGAGCAGTACTTC. Its protein product is CASSTPRREQYF. The chain combines TRBV7-9 with TRBJ2-7; D is unclear. CDR3 length: 12 residues. CDR1 and CDR2 from the germline V gene are SEHNR and FQNEAQ (reference sequence). Trimming stripped 5 bases from V and 7 bases from J, with 12 bases between.

Only a few counts were recorded for this clonotype. This chain connects TRBV15 to TRBJ2-7; D is possibly TRBD1 (5 bases). Germline loops: CDR1 LNHNV, CDR2 YYDKDF (reference sequence). V gave up 0 bases and J gave up 1 base, with 19 bases separating them. The CDR3 length is 18 residues. The CDR3 bases are TGTGCCACCAGCAGAGATCGGTGGCAGGGAAAACTATCCTACGAGCAGTACTTC. Translating gives CATSRDRWQGKLSYEQYF.

In its sample, this clonotype was seen a few times. The chain couples TRBV6-5 to TRBJ2-1; unclear D gene. Germline values: CDR1 MNHEY, CDR2 SVGAGI. The CDR3 totals 13 residues. Trimming pared 7 bases from V and 10 bases from J, leaving 17 bases between. This CDR3 is CASTHGPSDEQFF. DNA for the CDR3: TGTGCCAGCACCCATGGGCCTAGTGACGAGCAGTTCTTC.

The chain is built from TRBV29-1 and TRBJ2-5; the D is unclear. CDR1 is SQVTM and CDR2 is ANQGSEA in the germline V gene. The CDR3 is made up of 14 amino acids. V gave up 0 bases and J gave up 2 bases, with 10 bases separating them. For the CDR3, the DNA is TGCAGCGTTGAAGATCAGGCCTGGCAAGAGACCCAGTACTTC. Its translation is CSVEDQAWQETQYF.

V usage is TRBV6-2 or TRBV6-3 and J usage is TRBJ2-2, with D tentatively TRBD2 (5 bases). Germline-derived CDR1 and CDR2 are MNHEY and SVGEGT. V gave up 2 bases and J gave up 5 bases, with 12 bases separating them. CDR3 size: 15 residues. CDR3 nucleotide sequence: TGTGCCAGCAGTTACGATCCCCCGGGGACCGGGGAGCTGTTTTTT. Its protein product is CASSYDPPGTGELFF.

V usage is TRBV7-9 and J usage is TRBJ1-1; maybe TRBD1 (5 bases). V gave up 4 bases and J gave up 1 base, with 13 bases separating them. This CDR3 spans 15 amino acids. The germline gives CDR1 SEHNR, CDR2 FQNEAQ (reference sequence). CDR3 bases: TGTGCCAGCAGCTCTGGGACTTTAGCGAACACTGAAGCTTTCTTT. Protein sequence: CASSSGTLANTEAFF.

This chain joins TRBV27 and TRBJ1-2; TRBD1 might be the D (5 bases). Germline CDR1 reads MNHEY; CDR2 reads SMNVEV (reference sequence). The V end lost 3 bases, the J end lost 8 bases, and 16 bases lay between the germline ends. The CDR3 is made up of 14 amino acids. In nucleotides, the CDR3 is TGTGCCAGCAGTTTGGCAGGGTCCTTAGGGGGCTACACCTTC. Protein: CASSLAGSLGGYTF.

The J gene is TRBJ1-1, the V gene TRBV2; perhaps TRBD1 as D (5 bases). The CDR3 consists of 14 residues. Deletions cut 6 bases from V and 0 bases from J, with 11 bases between. Germline V gene lookup returns CDR1 SNHLY and CDR2 FYNNEI. The CDR3 reads CASRGDGMNTEAFF. The DNA of the CDR3 is TGTGCCAGCAGGGGGGACGGCATGAACACTGAAGCTTTCTTT.

The chain is built from TRBV9 and TRBJ2-2; tentatively, D is TRBD2 (6 bases). Germline CDR1 is SGDLS and CDR2 is YYNGEE. There are 18 residues in the CDR3. The V end was cut by 1 base, the J end by 5 bases, with 21 bases between. CDR3: CASSVQGATSYLTGELFF. CDR3 nucleotide sequence: TGTGCCAGCAGCGTACAAGGAGCCACTAGCTATTTGACCGGGGAGCTGTTTTTT.

This clonotype has a handful of counts. The genes are TRBV29-1 and TRBJ2-5; TRBD2 matches at 7 bases. J lost 3 bases, V lost 8 bases, and 6 bases had no gene match. The germline gives CDR1 SQVTM, CDR2 ANQGSEA. The CDR3 spans 12 residues. The CDR3 nucleotides are TGCAGCACCGGGGAGGGAGAAGAGACCCAGTACTTC. Encoded protein: CSTGEGEETQYF.

The sample holds a few counts of this clonotype. V gene TRBV5-1 combines with J gene TRBJ2-1; D might be TRBD1 or TRBD2, each matching 5 bases. The CDR3 contains 15 residues. The V end lost 4 bases, the J end lost 7 bases, and 18 bases lay between the germline ends. Germline CDR1 SGHRS, CDR2 YFSETQ. CDR3 in DNA: TGCGCCAGCAGCCCCGGGACCAACCTAAGGAATGAGCAGTTCTTC. Translated: CASSPGTNLRNEQFF.

The rearrangement joins TRBV11-2 to TRBJ2-5, with D possibly being TRBD2 (6 bases). V was clipped by 5 bases and J by 5 bases, with 12 bases between them. Germline V gives CDR1 SGHAT, CDR2 FQNNGV. The CDR3 contains 13 residues. The CDR3 sequence: CASSAGSSETQYF. In DNA form, the CDR3 reads TGTGCCAGCAGCGCCGGGAGTTCGGAGACCCAGTACTTC.

The CDR3 loop is CASSPGLPNNEQFF. As DNA, the CDR3 is TGTGCCAGCAGTCCGGGACTACCCAACAATGAGCAGTTCTTC. This chain joins TRBV12-3 or TRBV12-4 and TRBJ2-1; 7 positions match TRBD2. This CDR3 comprises 14 residues. Unmatched junction bases numbered 6, after V lost 5 bases and J lost 5 bases.